Presented here are 9 T cell receptor beta chains from one specimen sequenced in a study of T cell responses to AZD1222 COVID-19 vaccine. Clones were read by immunoSEQ multiplex PCR, and TCRdb kept only the in-frame ones, dropping some. The sample records some 200,000 clones, about 92% being singletons. This specimen was peripheral blood, taken on day 0 of MenACWY control vaccination. The source of these receptors is an adult in good health.

This rearrangement joins TRBV7-9 to TRBJ1-6; no clear D gene. Germline V gives CDR1 SEHNR, CDR2 FQNEAQ (reference sequence). The CDR3 is 15 amino acids. Deletions cut 1 base from V and 7 bases from J, with 11 bases between. The CDR3 protein is CASSLENTRNSPLHF. In nucleotides, the CDR3 is TGTGCCAGCAGCTTAGAGAATACCCGGAATTCACCCCTCCACTTT.

V and J are TRBV6-5 and TRBJ2-2; TRBD2 matches 7 bases. J gave up 7 bases and V 6 bases, and 8 bases lay outside the gene matches. CDR3 length: 14 residues. Germline CDR1 reads MNHEY; CDR2 reads SVGAGI. Written as DNA, the CDR3 is TGTGCCAGCAGGTCGGGGGGTACGGGCGGGGAGCTGTTTTTT. Protein sequence: CASRSGGTGGELFF.

The rearrangement joins TRBV3-1 (or the pseudogene TRBV3-2) to TRBJ2-7; no firm D call. Per the germline V gene, CDR1 is LGHDT and CDR2 is YNNKEL (reference sequence). Trimming shortened V by 1 base and J by 6 bases, and 10 bases separated the two germline ends. CDR3 length: 13 residues. The CDR3 sequence: CASSQVKGGEQYF. The CDR3 nucleotides read TGTGCCAGCAGCCAAGTCAAAGGTGGCGAGCAGTACTTC.

V gene TRBV2 combines with J gene TRBJ1-1, with 7 bases matching TRBD1. With V trimmed by 11 bases and J by 3 bases, 12 bases remained unmatched. Germline CDR1 reads SNHLY; CDR2 reads FYNNEI. The CDR3 is made up of 14 amino acids. The CDR3 DNA reads TGTGCCGGGAGCGAGTTCAGGGGGTACACTGAAGCTTTCTTT. Translated, it gives CAGSEFRGYTEAFF.

The rearrangement uses TRBV28 and TRBJ1-5, with D uncertain. CDR1 is MDHEN, CDR2 SYDVKM, per germline. The V end was cut by 2 bases, the J end by 7 bases, with 6 bases between. There are 12 residues in the CDR3. CDR3 protein: CASSLRSQPQHF. Here the CDR3 DNA reads TGTGCCAGCAGTTTAAGGTCCCAGCCCCAGCATTTT.

V and J are TRBV12-3 or TRBV12-4 and TRBJ1-2, with 9 bases lining up with TRBD1. V shed 6 bases, J shed 8 bases, and the junction held 7 bases outside the gene matches. CDR3 length: 13 amino acids. The CDR3 bases are TGTGCCAGCAGCTATAGGACAGGGGAGGGCTACACCTTC. Its protein is CASSYRTGEGYTF.

The chain uses TRBV5-6 and TRBJ2-3; D gene unclear. Trimming took off 1 base at V and 2 bases at J, with 14 bases between the two ends. CDR1 is SGHDT and CDR2 is YYEEEE in the germline V gene. The CDR3 runs to 16 residues. The CDR3 reads CASSLYTRKNTDTQYF. DNA of the CDR3: TGTGCCAGCAGCTTGTATACCCGGAAAAACACAGATACGCAGTATTTT.

The chain joins TRBV6-1 to TRBJ1-6, with 8 bases lining up with TRBD1. J gave up 9 bases and V 3 bases, and 13 bases lay outside the gene matches. Per the germline V gene, CDR1 is MNHNS and CDR2 is SASEGT. The CDR3 is 17 residues long. For the CDR3, the DNA is TGTGCCAGCAGTGAGCGAAAAGGGACAGGCACCAGTTCACCCCTCCACTTT. Amino acids: CASSERKGTGTSSPLHF.

The chain joins TRBV28 to TRBJ1-1; D is undetermined. Germline V gives CDR1 MDHEN, CDR2 SYDVKM. CDR3 length: 12 residues. Deletions cut 1 base from V and 3 bases from J, with 3 bases between. The CDR3 sequence is CASSLLHTEAFF. CDR3 DNA: TGTGCCAGCAGTTTATTGCACACTGAAGCTTTCTTT.